A single sample gave rise to the 31 T cell receptor beta chains below, sequenced in a study of early T cells in non-severe SARS-CoV-2 infection. TCRdb fed the 5' RACE reads into MiXCR, producing one record per CDR3 protein. The sample lists approximately 39,000 distinct CDR3 sequences; under 8% were seen once. Sequenced material: whole blood, taken at baseline. All receptors come from an adult who was a healthcare worker with PCR-confirmed SARS-CoV-2 infection or an uninfected control (not recorded which).

The sample holds many counts of this clonotype. This chain uses TRBV27 with TRBJ2-1; 10 bases align to TRBD2. CDR1 and CDR2 (germline): MNHEY, SMNVEV (reference sequence). J gave up 9 bases and V 1 base, and 6 bases lay outside the gene matches. This CDR3 is built from 15 residues. CDR3 in amino acids: CASSLFASGSGEQFF. The CDR3 DNA reads as TGTGCCAGCAGTTTATTCGCTAGCGGGAGCGGTGAGCAGTTCTTC.

This clonotype appeared many times. The rearrangement uses TRBV6-2 or TRBV6-3 and TRBJ2-7; D is possibly TRBD2 (6 bases). V shed 7 bases and J shed 4 bases, with 14 bases lying between them. The CDR3 runs to 13 residues. Germline CDR1 is MNHEY and CDR2 is SVGEGT. CDR3 DNA sequence: TGTGCCAGCACGCGGGGCGGAGGGTACGAGCAGTACTTC. This translates into CASTRGGGYEQYF.

Ten or more counts support this clonotype. The J gene is TRBJ2-7, the V gene TRBV5-6; D not certain. The CDR3 sequence is 14 residues long. Looked up from germline, CDR1 is SGHDT and CDR2 is YYEEEE. V was clipped by 4 bases and J by 1 base, with 12 bases between them. CDR3 in amino acids: CASSQAGESYEQYF. The CDR3 region has the DNA TGTGCCAGCAGCCAGGCAGGTGAATCCTACGAGCAGTACTTC.

This clonotype occurred once. The chain combines TRBV30 with TRBJ1-1, with unresolved D. Per the germline V gene, CDR1 is GTSNPN and CDR2 is SVGIG (reference sequence). V lost 7 bases and J lost 0, with 6 bases in between. The CDR3 sequence is 11 residues long. CDR3 region: CASRMNTEAFF. In DNA form, the CDR3 reads TGTGCCTCCAGAATGAACACTGAAGCTTTCTTT. Variable domain in full (rest from reference TRBV30 and TRBJ1-1): SQTIHQWPATLVQPVGSPLSLECTVEGTSNPNLYWYRQAAGRGLQLLFYSVGIGQISSEVPQNLSASRPQDRQFILSSKKLLLSDSGFYLCASRMNTEAFFGQGTRLTVV.

The table lists this clonotype with a few counts. V and J are TRBV12-3 or TRBV12-4 and TRBJ2-3; D is undetermined. The V and J ends lost 3 bases and 6 bases respectively, with 4 bases between them. The CDR3 consists of 11 residues. The CDR3 DNA follows: TGTGCCAGCAGTTTTCGGGATACGCAGTATTTT. Translation: CASSFRDTQYF.

The chain couples TRBV30 to TRBJ2-1; TRBD1 matches at 8 bases. This CDR3 comprises 13 residues. V lost 4 bases, J lost 7 bases, and 6 bases stayed unmatched. Germline CDR1 is GTSNPN and CDR2 is SVGIG (reference sequence). The CDR3 region has the DNA TGTGCCTGGACAGGGGGCAGCTGGAATGAGCAGTTCTTC. Protein sequence: CAWTGGSWNEQFF.

This clonotype has ten or more counts. This chain links TRBV6-6 with TRBJ1-5; the D gene is possibly TRBD1 (5 bases). The CDR3 sequence is 12 residues long. Trimming removed 7 bases from V and 6 bases from J, with 10 bases in between. Germline V lookup: CDR1 MNHNY, CDR2 SVGAGI (reference sequence). CDR3 protein: CASTQGSQPQHF. The CDR3 DNA reads as TGTGCCAGCACCCAGGGTTCTCAGCCCCAGCATTTT.

This clonotype showed up many times. CDR3 coding DNA: TGCAGTGTTCTAGGGACTTCCTTAGGGGGAGATACGCAGTATTTT. Its translation: CSVLGTSLGGDTQYF. The V and J genes are TRBV20-1 and TRBJ2-3; D may match TRBD1 or TRBD2 (6 bases each). V was shortened by 7 bases and J by 5 bases, with 22 bases between the two germline ends. The CDR3 extends over 15 amino acids. From germline, CDR1 is DFQATT and CDR2 SNEGSKA (reference sequence).

The V call is TRBV6-2 or TRBV6-3, the J call TRBJ2-7; D might be TRBD1 (5 bases). The CDR3 is 12 amino acids. Germline CDR1 reads MNHEY; CDR2 reads SVGEGT. Trimming removed 2 bases at V and 4 bases at J, with 6 bases between. The CDR3 nucleotides read TGTGCCAGCAGTTACCCAGGGTACGAGCAGTACTTC. Its translation: CASSYPGYEQYF.

There are a few counts of this clonotype. The chain joins TRBV11-2 to TRBJ2-3, with a weak D call TRBD1 (7 bases). This CDR3 is 14 amino acids long. Trimming left V 1 base short and J 10 bases short, with 15 bases between. Germline V CDR1 and CDR2: SGHAT, FQNNGV. CDR3 in amino acids: CASSLVQGRPAQYF. CDR3 bases: TGTGCCAGCAGCTTAGTACAGGGGAGGCCGGCGCAGTATTTT.

The rearrangement uses TRBV12-3 or TRBV12-4 and TRBJ1-6; 7 bases are a match to TRBD1. The CDR3 length is 15 residues. Trimming removed 6 bases from V and 7 bases from J; junction bases left unmatched: 9. The CDR3 DNA follows: TGTGCCAGCAGGAGGCCGGGACAGTCAAATTCACCCCTCCACTTT. It yields the protein CASRRPGQSNSPLHF.

The chain has TRBV2 and TRBJ2-3, with 11 bases fitting TRBD2. The V and J ends lost 5 bases and 5 bases, in that order; junction bases with no gene match: 3. The CDR3 length is 14 residues. The germline gives CDR1 SNHLY, CDR2 FYNNEI. The CDR3 loop reads CASSTSGRKDTQYF. CDR3 sequence (DNA): TGTGCCAGCAGTACTAGCGGGAGAAAAGATACGCAGTATTTT.

This clonotype came up a few times. The V and J genes are TRBV28 and TRBJ2-5; D assignment may be TRBD1 or TRBD2 (6 bases each). This CDR3 contains 15 residues. Germline loops: CDR1 MDHEN, CDR2 SYDVKM. V lost 4 bases and J 5 bases, leaving 17 bases between the germline ends. This CDR3 reads CASSSPSGAGETQYF. The CDR3 DNA sequence: TGTGCCAGCAGTTCCCCCTCAGGGGCGGGGGAGACCCAGTACTTC.

This clonotype showed up many times. The chain carries TRBV7-3 and TRBJ1-1; weak D call: TRBD1 (5 bases). The CDR3 runs to 13 residues. Germline V gene lookup returns CDR1 SGHTA and CDR2 FQGTGA. The V gene lost 5 bases and the J gene lost 4 bases, with 11 bases spanning the gap. The CDR3 nucleotides are TGTGCCAGCAGCGGGGCGGCGGGCACTGAAGCTTTCTTT. Translated, it gives CASSGAAGTEAFF.

This clonotype has a count of ten or more. The V gene is TRBV11-2, the J gene TRBJ2-7, with D maybe TRBD1 (6 bases). Trimming removed 5 bases from V and 2 bases from J, with 10 bases in between. Germline-derived CDR1 and CDR2 are SGHAT and FQNNGV. CDR3 size: 13 residues. The CDR3 DNA sequence: TGTGCCAGCAGCGGGACACTAACCTACGAGCAGTACTTC. Protein product: CASSGTLTYEQYF.

This clonotype was seen ten or more times. The genes are TRBV7-9 and TRBJ2-3; 7 nucleotides line up with TRBD1. Germline V gives CDR1 SEHNR, CDR2 FQNEAQ (reference sequence). This CDR3 spans 14 amino acids. Trimming cost V 5 bases and J 8 bases; bases outside gene matches: 10. CDR3 protein: CASSRETGLRTQYF. The CDR3 DNA reads as TGTGCCAGCAGCCGTGAGACAGGGCTTCGTACGCAGTATTTT. Supplemented by reference TRBV7-9 and TRBJ2-3, the full variable domain reads DTGVSQNPRHKITKRGQNVTFRCDPISEHNRLYWYRQTLGQGPEFLTYFQNEAQLEKSRLLSDRFSAERPKGSFSTLEIQRTEQGDSAMYLCASSRETGLRTQYFGPGTRLTVL.

The sample holds many counts of this clonotype. The genes are TRBV20-1 and TRBJ2-7; possible D gene TRBD1, 5 bases. Germline loops: CDR1 DFQATT, CDR2 SNEGSKA (reference sequence). V lost 5 bases and J 5 bases, leaving 16 bases between the germline ends. The CDR3 is 13 amino acids. The DNA for the CDR3 is TGCAGTGCTTGCAGGGTGGTTTCTGACGAGCAGTACTTC. It translates to CSACRVVSDEQYF.

The rearrangement links TRBV6-2 or TRBV6-3 to TRBJ2-7; possible D gene TRBD2, 6 bases. Deletions cut 0 bases from V and 2 bases from J, with 8 bases between. Germline V gives CDR1 MNHEY, CDR2 SVGEGT. The CDR3 length is 14 residues. As DNA, the CDR3 is TGTGCCAGCAGTTACTCGGGACTGCCCTACGAGCAGTACTTC. Protein sequence: CASSYSGLPYEQYF.

This clonotype showed up many times. This CDR3 reads CAWSDSWGGYF. In DNA form, the CDR3 reads TGTGCCTGGAGTGACTCCTGGGGTGGCTACTTC. The rearrangement uses TRBV30 and TRBJ2-7; D is uncertain. Germline loops: CDR1 GTSNPN, CDR2 SVGIG (reference sequence). This CDR3 has 11 residues. Trimming shortened V by 1 base and J by 13 bases, and 14 bases separated the two germline ends.

The chain carries TRBV5-4 and TRBJ2-3; TRBD1 aligns across 8 bases. CDR3 length: 15 residues. From germline, CDR1 is SGHNT and CDR2 YYREEE (reference sequence). The V segment lost 2 bases and the J segment 3 bases; nucleotides outside the gene matches: 5. CDR3 bases: TGTGCCAGCAGCTTCAGGGACAGGAGGACAGATACGCAGTATTTT. Translated, it gives CASSFRDRRTDTQYF.

This clonotype came up a few times. V is TRBV28 and J is TRBJ1-2; 9 bases agree with TRBD1. CDR3 size: 15 residues. Losses at the gene ends were 6 bases for V and 4 bases for J; bases not matched to a gene: 9. Germline values: CDR1 MDHEN, CDR2 SYDVKM. The CDR3 nucleotides are TGTGCCAGCAGCCACAGGACAGGGGCGTTCTATGGCTACACCTTC. This sequence encodes CASSHRTGAFYGYTF.

This clonotype was detected ten times or more. The chain recombines TRBV30 with TRBJ1-1, with a tentative D call TRBD1 (6 bases). CDR1 is GTSNPN and CDR2 is SVGIG in the germline V gene (reference sequence). This CDR3 comprises 15 residues. Trimming took 5 bases from V and 0 from J, leaving 16 bases between them. CDR3 sequence: CAWERTAPLNTEAFF. CDR3 sequence (DNA): TGTGCCTGGGAAAGGACAGCGCCTTTGAACACTGAAGCTTTCTTT.

This clonotype showed up many times. This chain links TRBV14 with TRBJ2-1; unclear D gene. V was clipped by 2 bases and J by 0 bases, with 8 bases between them. The length of the CDR3 is 15 residues. Germline V gene data show CDR1 as SGHDN and CDR2 as FVKESK. In DNA form, the CDR3 reads TGTGCCAGCAGCCAAAGGCGGCCCTCCTACAATGAGCAGTTCTTC. It yields the protein CASSQRRPSYNEQFF.

The chain uses TRBV7-2 and TRBJ2-7; D not resolved. Trimming pared 1 base from V and 5 bases from J, leaving 12 bases between. Germline V gene sequence: CDR1 SGHTA, CDR2 FQGNSA. The CDR3 runs to 14 residues. The CDR3 DNA is TGTGCCAGCAGCTTAGTGTCTGACCCCGACGAGCAGTACTTC. The encoded protein is CASSLVSDPDEQYF.

The chain recombines TRBV15 with TRBJ2-1; no clear D. The CDR3 is 13 amino acids. Per the germline V gene, CDR1 is LNHNV and CDR2 is YYDKDF (reference sequence). The V end was cut by 5 bases, the J end by 8 bases, with 13 bases between. DNA of the CDR3: TGTGCCACCAGCCCGCGTCCGAGGCATGAGCAGTTCTTC. This codes for CATSPRPRHEQFF.

Many counts were recorded for this clonotype. The chain joins TRBV10-2 to TRBJ2-5; TRBD1 is a possible D gene (6 bases). Germline V CDR1 and CDR2: WSHSY, SAAADI. This CDR3 has 14 amino acids. V shed 2 bases and J shed 13 bases, with 20 bases lying between them. CDR3 sequence (DNA): TGCGCCAGCAGTGAGCTCAGGGGCCCCCTTCCTTGGTACTTC. Its translation is CASSELRGPLPWYF.

At least ten counts were recorded for this clonotype. This sequence joins TRBV5-1 and TRBJ1-1; D might be TRBD1 (6 bases). V lost 0 bases and J 7 bases, leaving 13 bases between the germline ends. CDR1 and CDR2 from the germline V gene are SGHRS and YFSETQ. The CDR3 has 14 amino acids. This chain's CDR3 is CASSLVSGTIEAFF. As DNA, the CDR3 is TGCGCCAGCAGCTTGGTATCAGGGACAATTGAAGCTTTCTTT.

This clonotype was seen only a few times. CDR3 sequence (DNA): TGTGCCAGCAGCCAATTAGGGAACACTGAAGCTTTCTTT. Amino acid sequence: CASSQLGNTEAFF. This sequence joins TRBV3-1 and TRBJ1-1; no definite D call. Germline CDR1 is LGHDT and CDR2 is YNNKEL (reference sequence). V lost 2 bases, J lost 1 base, and 5 bases lay in between. CDR3 length: 13 residues.

Note on this clonotype: The CDR3 does not close with the conserved phenylalanine or tryptophan, likely indicating a read error. The chain carries TRBV7-9 and TRBJ2-7; D gene unclear. V was shortened by 5 bases and J by 2 bases, with 13 bases between the two germline ends. This CDR3 has 14 residues. Germline-derived CDR1 and CDR2 are SEHNR and FQNEAQ (reference sequence). The CDR3 DNA reads TGTGCCAGCAGCCCCAGGACCCAGACCTACGAGCAGTACTCC. This sequence encodes CASSPRTQTYEQYS.

This clonotype turned up a few times. The genes are TRBV6-6 and TRBJ1-1; a weak D match, TRBD1 (5 bases). Germline values: CDR1 MNHNY, CDR2 SVGAGI (reference sequence). The CDR3 has 15 amino acids. V dropped 2 bases and J dropped 1 base, with 11 bases sitting between them. The CDR3, as DNA: TGTGCCAGCAGTTACGTCCAGGGAACGAACACTGAAGCTTTCTTT. The encoded protein is CASSYVQGTNTEAFF.

In this sample, this clonotype turned up a few times. The rearrangement uses TRBV2 and TRBJ2-2; TRBD2 is a possible D gene (5 bases). The V end lost 2 bases, the J end lost 6 bases, and 10 bases lay between the germline ends. Germline V gene data show CDR1 as SNHLY and CDR2 as FYNNEI. The CDR3 has 14 residues. The CDR3 loop reads CASSETSTPGELFF. The CDR3 DNA reads as TGTGCCAGCAGTGAAACTAGTACCCCCGGGGAGCTGTTTTTT. The whole variable domain, remainder taken from reference TRBV2 and TRBJ2-2, is EPEVTQTPSHQVTQMGQEVILRCVPISNHLYFYWYRQILGQKVEFLVSFYNNEISEKSEIFDDQFSVERPDGSNFTLKIRSTKLEDSAMYFCASSETSTPGELFFGEGSRLTVL.